The entry that follows covers one T cell receptor (beta chain) sequence. Its antigen is currently not known. Base qualities are not provided; no much larger clone lies one nucleotide away. The data belong to a study of shared clonotypes between healthy human individuals (dated by TCRdb to about 2020). Background for the entire study: Three men and a couple of women, aged 18 to 49 years, made up the cohort. For each donor, CD4 naive and CD4 memory were each given three plates, CD8 naive was given two plates, and CD8 memory was given one plate. The study deeply sequenced blood TCR repertoires of five healthy adults to estimate repertoire size and the extent of clonotype sharing between individuals. To increase sequencing depth and limit assay-specific biases, TCR repertoire library preparation and sequencing were carried out by different laboratories using diverse techniques. Per donor, leukapheresis produced somewhere between about 0.94 and 8.9 billion PBMCs.

Overall study outcomes, separate from this receptor: Sampling was restricted to blood, and TCR repertoires in tissue are likely to differ from TCR repertoires in blood. Higher generation probabilities were observed for clonotypes shared by all four sorted-subset donors than for non-shared clonotypes. Incomplete sequencing was indicated by rarefaction of sorted-subset datasets, despite the large sequencing depth. Naive subsets generally had larger estimated clonotype richness than memory subsets. Because the study included only a small number of donors, the genetic and exposure-history diversity represented was limited. Pairwise subsampling led to the expectation that sequencing depth would affect the degree of clonotype sharing among donors. When a handful of donors were compared, the shared fraction of clonotypes was approximately 5% for naive CD4, about 4% for naive CD8, roughly 2.3% for memory CD4, and 0.3% to 0.5% for memory CD8.

Using the deep immunoSEQ assay, TCR CDR3 regions were amplified from genomic DNA by multiplex PCR. Genomic DNA extracted from each cell subset was distributed evenly over all wells of several immunoSEQ 96-well plates, and each plate served as one replicate. For sorted subsets, around 0.2 ug of genomic DNA, equivalent to 25,000 to 35,000 T cell genomes, went into each replicate PCR. The purified libraries were quantified using a Qubit 3.0 fluorometer, sized with a Bioanalyzer 2100, and then quantified again using the KAPA Library Quantification kit. A separate single-read 150-cycle Illumina NextSeq 550 flow cell was used to sequence each immunoSEQ 96-well plate. The paper's processing steps were these. Because only junctional sequences without quality scores were contained in the immunoSEQ output, filtering matching that applied to full-length reads could not be performed. Sequences were annotated with PyIR, a Python wrapper for IgBLAST v1.9, and V/J genes and CDR3 were assigned using IMGT germline references. Reads were filtered out if the reads had weak V/J assignments (E-value above 1e-6), no CDR3, stop codons, out-of-frame junctions, or ambiguous translated residues. A V3J clonotype was defined by an identical inferred V gene, J gene, and CDR3 amino acid sequence. Percentage overlap between repertoires was computed as shared unique clonotypes divided by the size of the smaller repertoire. Richness of each repertoire was evaluated using RTK rarefaction, the Chao1 estimator, and Recon v2.1 estimates of unobserved clonotypes. OLGA was used to compute generation probabilities for all TCRbeta clonotypes that the gDNA method yielded from several donors. What TCRdb holds here is the immuneACCESS table cut down to in-frame rearrangements. Part of the clones is not present; checked against another copy, under half of the missing clones reflect an unresolved V gene, and the others are unexplained. The V and J calls and clone size are taken from that table; D and trimming were inferred from the DNA. The sample contains roughly 1 million clones, about 80% of them found a single time. Around 0.47% of the sample is taken by the ten largest.

The CDR3 starts with the cysteine, ends with the phenylalanine, and has 14 residues. Only the CDR3 region is kept as DNA, spanning 42 bases read in frame from base 1. In the germline V gene, CDR1 corresponds to KGHSH and CDR2 to LQKENI. V is clipped by 3 bases and J by 6 bases, and the sequence between their germline boundaries is 12 bases long. Healthy HIV-negative adults with no recently reported acute infections or vaccinations were included as donors. Every donor was a Caucasian adult residing in Nashville, Tennessee, USA. CD4+ T cells were enriched by magnetic negative selection; naive cells were then positively selected on CD45RA, and the negative fraction formed the memory subset. After blood collection by leukapheresis, PBMCs were isolated using Ficoll-Histopaque density gradient centrifugation and then cryopreserved in the vapor phase of liquid nitrogen. Purity and quantity of every magnetically sorted T cell population were checked by analytical flow cytometry. Each sorted fraction had its genomic DNA isolated and then quantified by UV absorbance on a Nanodrop 2000c.

The clonotype comes from a man aged 18 to 30 in good health. Some clones in this sample may be carry-over from other donors' samples. The chain couples TRBV18 to TRBJ2-1; confidence is insufficient to name the D gene. Material for sequencing was memory CD4+ T cells from PBMCs. The cell subset or site tag for this specimen amounts to: CD45RA-negative fraction. The sequenced DNA: TGTGCCAGCTCACCTTCCAATGAGGTCAATGAGCAGTTCTTC. Its protein is CASSPSNEVNEQFF. With all but the CDR3 taken from the reference TRBV18 and TRBJ2-1 genes, the full variable domain is: NAGVMQNPRHLVRRRGQEARLRCSPMKGHSHVYWYRQLPEEGLKFMVYLQKENIIDESGMPKERFSAEFPKEGPSILRIQQVVRGDSAAYFCASSPSNEVNEQFFGPGTRLTVL.